The 28 T cell receptor beta chains reported below all come from one sample, sequenced in a study of OX40 agonist ivuxolimab in advanced cancers. Here immunoSEQ multiplex PCR was the method, and the copy in TCRdb shows in-frame clones only, minus some. The data hold more than 65,000 clones, with just over 90% observed a single time. The sample was CD4+ or CD8+ T cells sorted from blood, taken in a trial of the OX40 agonist ivuxolimab. These receptors were collected from an adult with an advanced solid tumor such as melanoma, head and neck, liver or kidney cancer.

The chain links TRBV7-2 to TRBJ2-1, with TRBD2 matching 9 bases. The CDR3 covers 16 residues. With 4 bases clipped from V and 5 bases from J, the junction kept 9 bases outside the gene matches. Germline V lookup: CDR1 SGHTA, CDR2 FQGNSA. CDR3: CASSSFPGLADNEQFF. The CDR3 coding sequence is TGTGCCAGCAGCTCCTTTCCGGGACTAGCCGACAATGAGCAGTTCTTC.

The chain links TRBV28 to TRBJ1-2; D is perhaps TRBD1 (5 bases). The CDR3 is 12 amino acids. Germline V gene sequence: CDR1 MDHEN, CDR2 SYDVKM. The CDR3 DNA is TGTGCGGTTGAGGGGAACCCCTATGGCTACACCTTC. Translation gives CAVEGNPYGYTF.

In this sample, this clone turned up a few times. The chain uses TRBV7-3 and TRBJ2-3; D is possibly TRBD1 (6 bases). Germline CDR1 SGHTA, CDR2 FQGTGA. The V end was cut by 0 bases, the J end by 0 bases, with 7 bases between. CDR3 size: 15 residues. CDR3 bases: TGTGCCAGCAGCTTAACGGGACAAAGCACAGATACGCAGTATTTT. This gives the protein CASSLTGQSTDTQYF. Complete variable domain (other parts from reference TRBV7-3 and TRBJ2-3): GAGVSQTPSNKVTEKGKYVELRCDPISGHTALYWYRQSLGQGPEFLIYFQGTGAADDSGLPNDRFFAVRPEGSVSTLKIQRTERGDSAVYLCASSLTGQSTDTQYFGPGTRLTVL.

The chain recombines TRBV10-1 with TRBJ2-7, with 10 bases matching TRBD2. J was trimmed by 2 bases and V by 5 bases; bases with no gene match: 3. Germline CDR1 reads WNHNN; CDR2 reads SYGVQD (reference sequence). This CDR3 has 14 residues. CDR3 sequence (DNA): TGCGCCAGCAGTCCTAGCGGGAGTCCCTACGAGCAGTACTTC. As protein: CASSPSGSPYEQYF.

The CDR3 DNA sequence: TGCGCCAGCAGTGGGACAGGGGGAAACACCATATATTTT. This translates into CASSGTGGNTIYF. The chain employs TRBV10-2 and TRBJ1-3; TRBD1 agrees at 8 bases. The CDR3 contains 13 residues. In germline, CDR1 is WSHSY, CDR2 SAAADI. Trimming took 4 bases from V and 4 from J; bases not matched to a gene: 0.

This sequence joins TRBV9 and TRBJ2-1, with D possibly called TRBD1 or TRBD2 (5 bases each). There are 16 residues in the CDR3. Germline CDR1 is SGDLS and CDR2 is YYNGEE. V was cut by 4 bases and J by 10 bases, with 24 bases left in between. The CDR3, as DNA: TGTGCCAGCAGCCCTCAAACGGGACGGCGGATAGGGGAGCAGTTCTTC. The encoded protein is CASSPQTGRRIGEQFF.

V gene TRBV28 combines with J gene TRBJ2-6, with D possibly TRBD1 on 5 matching bases. The CDR3 has 20 residues. Germline-derived CDR1 and CDR2 are MDHEN and SYDVKM. Trimming shortened V by 6 bases and J by 1 base, and 25 bases separated the two germline ends. The CDR3 sequence is CASSLFLQGTPRSGANVLTF. The CDR3 DNA reads as TGTGCCAGCAGCCTCTTCCTTCAGGGCACACCGAGGTCTGGGGCCAACGTCCTGACTTTC.

About this clone itself: A read error may produce the germline difference seen at one junction end. V gene TRBV29-1 combines with J gene TRBJ2-5; the D gene is possibly TRBD1 (6 bases). Germline V lookup: CDR1 SQVTM, CDR2 ANQGSEA. This CDR3 has 12 amino acids. CDR3 residues: CSVGIGQSSIHF. The CDR3 DNA is TGCAGCGTTGGAATCGGACAGTCGAGTATCCACTTC.

This rearrangement joins TRBV27 to TRBJ2-7, with 8 bases matching TRBD1. Germline CDR1 is MNHEY and CDR2 is SMNVEV (reference sequence). The CDR3 covers 13 residues. V dropped 10 bases and J dropped 1; count of bases not matched to a gene: 6. CDR3 residues: CAIGHRGSYEQYF. The CDR3 nucleotides read TGTGCCATAGGCCACAGGGGGTCCTACGAGCAGTACTTC.

V is TRBV14 and J is TRBJ2-3; 9 bases are a match to TRBD1. From germline, CDR1 is SGHDN and CDR2 FVKESK. The CDR3 runs to 16 residues. The J segment lost 3 bases and the V segment lost 2 bases, leaving 6 bases of the junction unmatched. DNA for the CDR3: TGTGCCAGCAGCCAAAGACTCGGGACAGGGACAGATACGCAGTATTTT. It translates to CASSQRLGTGTDTQYF.

The chain recombines TRBV5-1 with TRBJ2-6, with D tentatively TRBD1 or TRBD2 (7 bases each). The germline V gene encodes CDR1 SGHRS and CDR2 YFSETQ. The CDR3 contains 20 residues. The V end lost 3 bases, the J end lost 0 bases, and 22 bases lay between the germline ends. This CDR3 is CASSWGGQRNPYSGANVLTF. Here the CDR3 DNA reads TGCGCCAGCAGCTGGGGGGGACAGCGCAATCCCTACTCTGGGGCCAACGTCCTGACTTTC.

V is TRBV2 and J is TRBJ1-5; TRBD1 is a possible D gene (5 bases). Deletions cut 7 bases from V and 5 bases from J, with 18 bases between. Germline V gene lookup returns CDR1 SNHLY and CDR2 FYNNEI. This CDR3 contains 15 residues. The CDR3 DNA is TGTGCCAGCACCTTCGGGGGTTTACGTGATCAGCCCCAGCATTTT. This codes for CASTFGGLRDQPQHF.

The rearrangement uses TRBV5-5 and TRBJ2-7; 9 positions agree with TRBD1. The germline CDR1 and CDR2 sequences are SGHKS and YYEKEE (reference sequence). V dropped 2 bases and J dropped 4; count of bases not matched to a gene: 7. This CDR3 region has 15 residues. The DNA of the CDR3 is TGTGCCAGCAGCTTCACCGGGACAGGGATGTACGAGCAGTACTTC. It encodes CASSFTGTGMYEQYF.

This rearrangement joins TRBV7-8 to TRBJ2-3, with 15 bases fitting TRBD2. Germline values: CDR1 SGHVS, CDR2 FQNEAQ. The CDR3 has 15 residues. V trimming: 6 bases; J trimming: 9 bases; junction bases outside the gene matches: 7. The CDR3 DNA reads TGTGCCAGCAGTCCCGGACTAGCGGGAGGGGACACGCAGTATTTT. It translates to CASSPGLAGGDTQYF.

The chain combines TRBV15 with TRBJ1-6; D is possibly TRBD1 (5 bases). The V gene's germline CDR1 is LNHNV and CDR2 YYDKDF (reference sequence). The CDR3 has 14 amino acids. Trimming left V 0 bases short and J 10 bases short, with 10 bases between. The CDR3 reads CATSRDRVRSPLHF. Here the CDR3 DNA reads TGTGCCACCAGCAGAGACAGGGTGAGGTCACCCCTCCACTTT.

The J gene is TRBJ1-2, the V gene TRBV19, with 8 nucleotides matching TRBD1. Germline CDR1 LNHDA, CDR2 SQIVND (reference sequence). The CDR3 loop spans 13 amino acids. The J segment lost 7 bases and the V segment lost 5 bases, leaving 6 bases of the junction unmatched. The CDR3 DNA reads TGTGCCAGTAGTTCCGACAGGGGCCTTGGCTACACCTTC. Translation gives CASSSDRGLGYTF.

The count of this clone is one. The rearrangement uses TRBV5-1 and TRBJ1-1, with D tentatively TRBD1 (5 bases). V was cut by 5 bases and J by 4 bases, with 15 bases left in between. This CDR3 is built from 14 residues. Germline V CDR1 and CDR2: SGHRS, YFSETQ. The CDR3 reads CASSREGLRTEAFF. CDR3 in DNA: TGCGCCAGCAGTCGAGAGGGGCTCCGCACTGAAGCTTTCTTT.

This chain connects TRBV7-2 to TRBJ2-5, with 9 positions matching TRBD2. Trimming at V came to 5 bases and at J to 3 bases, leaving 10 bases not matched to a gene. Germline CDR1 SGHTA, CDR2 FQGNSA. The CDR3 has 16 amino acids. CDR3 sequence reads: CASSILRASGKETQYF. The CDR3 coding sequence is TGTGCCAGCAGCATCTTAAGGGCTAGCGGGAAAGAGACCCAGTACTTC.

V is TRBV2 and J is TRBJ2-7, with D possibly being TRBD2 (6 bases). The V gene lost 8 bases and the J gene lost 3 bases, with 17 bases spanning the gap. CDR3 length: 14 residues. CDR1 is SNHLY, CDR2 FYNNEI, per germline. The CDR3 is CASGGLGLYYEQYF. The CDR3 bases are TGTGCCAGCGGGGGACTGGGGCTTTACTACGAGCAGTACTTC.

V gene TRBV7-9 combines with J gene TRBJ1-4; 7 positions agree with TRBD1. Losses at the gene ends were 8 bases for V and 0 bases for J; bases not matched to a gene: 9. Germline V gives CDR1 SEHNR, CDR2 FQNEAQ (reference sequence). CDR3 length: 16 residues. The CDR3 reads CASARGQITTNEKLFF. The DNA for the CDR3 is TGTGCCAGCGCTAGGGGACAGATCACAACTAATGAAAAACTGTTTTTT.

The genes are TRBV6-1 and TRBJ1-5, with unresolved D. V was pared by 4 bases and J by 4 bases, with 14 bases between. The CDR3 is 15 residues long. Per germline, CDR1 MNHNS and CDR2 SASEGT. This chain's CDR3 is CASSGSSGRNQPQHF. Here the CDR3 DNA reads TGTGCCAGCAGTGGGTCTTCGGGCCGGAATCAGCCCCAGCATTTT.

This rearrangement joins TRBV10-3 to TRBJ2-1; 9 positions agree with TRBD2. J gave up 7 bases and V 11 bases, and 12 bases lay outside the gene matches. The CDR3 totals 14 residues. The germline gives CDR1 ENHRY, CDR2 SYGVKD. The CDR3 nucleotides read TGTGCCTCGCGGGTAGCGGGAGTTGGGAATGAGCAGTTCTTC. Protein sequence: CASRVAGVGNEQFF.

J is TRBJ1-5 and V is TRBV6-1; D unclear. The CDR3 is 15 residues long. Between the trimmed V and J ends, which lost 7 bases and 0 bases, there was a span of 13 bases. Germline lookup yields CDR1 MNHNS and CDR2 SASEGT. CDR3 residues: CASTVLTHSNQPQHF. The CDR3, as DNA: TGTGCCAGCACCGTCTTGACTCATAGCAATCAGCCCCAGCATTTT.

The J gene is TRBJ2-7, the V gene TRBV2, with 8 bases fitting TRBD2. V dropped 6 bases and J dropped 0; count of bases not matched to a gene: 4. Germline lookup yields CDR1 SNHLY and CDR2 FYNNEI. This CDR3 has 14 amino acids. As DNA, the CDR3 is TGTGCCAGCAGCCGCAGCGGGAGCTCCTACGAGCAGTACTTC. It translates to CASSRSGSSYEQYF.

This chain connects TRBV9 to TRBJ1-5; D is possibly TRBD1 (6 bases). This CDR3 has 15 amino acids. The germline CDR1 and CDR2 sequences are SGDLS and YYNGEE. Trimming left V 3 bases short and J 3 bases short, with 13 bases between. The CDR3 spells CASSATGQSNQPQHF. DNA of the CDR3: TGTGCCAGCAGCGCGACCGGACAGTCCAATCAGCCCCAGCATTTT.

The V call is TRBV11-2, the J call TRBJ2-1; perhaps TRBD2 as D (6 bases). V lost 7 bases and J lost 7, with 26 bases in between. The CDR3 consists of 17 residues. Per germline, CDR1 SGHAT and CDR2 FQNNGV. The DNA of the CDR3 is TGTGCCAGCACCCCGTCGGGCGGCGGGATTATGAGGAATGAGCAGTTCTTC. Amino acids: CASTPSGGGIMRNEQFF.

The gene calls are TRBV29-1 and TRBJ2-5; a possible D gene is TRBD2 (6 bases). In germline, CDR1 is SQVTM, CDR2 ANQGSEA. Between the trimmed V and J ends, which lost 6 bases and 2 bases, there was a span of 16 bases. The length of the CDR3 is 14 residues. The chain's CDR3 is CSVGLRLAQETQYF. The CDR3 DNA is TGCAGCGTCGGCTTGAGGCTAGCGCAAGAGACCCAGTACTTC.

The rearrangement links TRBV5-4 to TRBJ2-1; unclear D gene. The CDR3 loop spans 13 amino acids. Germline V CDR1 and CDR2: SGHNT, YYREEE (reference sequence). The V end was cut by 0 bases, the J end by 4 bases, with 5 bases between. Written as DNA, the CDR3 is TGTGCCAGCAGCTTGGTTGGGTACAATGAGCAGTTCTTC. It translates to CASSLVGYNEQFF.